The present TCR beta chain was sequenced within a study of T cell changes during pregnancy in multiple sclerosis. The V segment lost 2 bases and the J segment 1 base; nucleotides outside the gene matches: 1. The CDR3 is 13 residues long. CDR1 GTSNPN and CDR2 SVGIG come from the germline V gene (reference sequence). The protocol was immunoSEQ multiplex PCR, while the TCRdb copy is restricted to in-frame clones and leaves out a portion. The data contain roughly 40,000 clones, approximately 94% of them singletons. The chain links TRBV30 to TRBJ2-7; TRBD2 agrees at 8 bases. This sample comprised peripheral blood, obtained before pregnancy. This clonotype originated in a female donor with multiple sclerosis, enrolled in a pregnancy study. As DNA, the CDR3 is TGTGCCTGGAGTCGGGGGGGGTCCTACGAGCAGTACTTC. It yields the protein CAWSRGGSYEQYF.